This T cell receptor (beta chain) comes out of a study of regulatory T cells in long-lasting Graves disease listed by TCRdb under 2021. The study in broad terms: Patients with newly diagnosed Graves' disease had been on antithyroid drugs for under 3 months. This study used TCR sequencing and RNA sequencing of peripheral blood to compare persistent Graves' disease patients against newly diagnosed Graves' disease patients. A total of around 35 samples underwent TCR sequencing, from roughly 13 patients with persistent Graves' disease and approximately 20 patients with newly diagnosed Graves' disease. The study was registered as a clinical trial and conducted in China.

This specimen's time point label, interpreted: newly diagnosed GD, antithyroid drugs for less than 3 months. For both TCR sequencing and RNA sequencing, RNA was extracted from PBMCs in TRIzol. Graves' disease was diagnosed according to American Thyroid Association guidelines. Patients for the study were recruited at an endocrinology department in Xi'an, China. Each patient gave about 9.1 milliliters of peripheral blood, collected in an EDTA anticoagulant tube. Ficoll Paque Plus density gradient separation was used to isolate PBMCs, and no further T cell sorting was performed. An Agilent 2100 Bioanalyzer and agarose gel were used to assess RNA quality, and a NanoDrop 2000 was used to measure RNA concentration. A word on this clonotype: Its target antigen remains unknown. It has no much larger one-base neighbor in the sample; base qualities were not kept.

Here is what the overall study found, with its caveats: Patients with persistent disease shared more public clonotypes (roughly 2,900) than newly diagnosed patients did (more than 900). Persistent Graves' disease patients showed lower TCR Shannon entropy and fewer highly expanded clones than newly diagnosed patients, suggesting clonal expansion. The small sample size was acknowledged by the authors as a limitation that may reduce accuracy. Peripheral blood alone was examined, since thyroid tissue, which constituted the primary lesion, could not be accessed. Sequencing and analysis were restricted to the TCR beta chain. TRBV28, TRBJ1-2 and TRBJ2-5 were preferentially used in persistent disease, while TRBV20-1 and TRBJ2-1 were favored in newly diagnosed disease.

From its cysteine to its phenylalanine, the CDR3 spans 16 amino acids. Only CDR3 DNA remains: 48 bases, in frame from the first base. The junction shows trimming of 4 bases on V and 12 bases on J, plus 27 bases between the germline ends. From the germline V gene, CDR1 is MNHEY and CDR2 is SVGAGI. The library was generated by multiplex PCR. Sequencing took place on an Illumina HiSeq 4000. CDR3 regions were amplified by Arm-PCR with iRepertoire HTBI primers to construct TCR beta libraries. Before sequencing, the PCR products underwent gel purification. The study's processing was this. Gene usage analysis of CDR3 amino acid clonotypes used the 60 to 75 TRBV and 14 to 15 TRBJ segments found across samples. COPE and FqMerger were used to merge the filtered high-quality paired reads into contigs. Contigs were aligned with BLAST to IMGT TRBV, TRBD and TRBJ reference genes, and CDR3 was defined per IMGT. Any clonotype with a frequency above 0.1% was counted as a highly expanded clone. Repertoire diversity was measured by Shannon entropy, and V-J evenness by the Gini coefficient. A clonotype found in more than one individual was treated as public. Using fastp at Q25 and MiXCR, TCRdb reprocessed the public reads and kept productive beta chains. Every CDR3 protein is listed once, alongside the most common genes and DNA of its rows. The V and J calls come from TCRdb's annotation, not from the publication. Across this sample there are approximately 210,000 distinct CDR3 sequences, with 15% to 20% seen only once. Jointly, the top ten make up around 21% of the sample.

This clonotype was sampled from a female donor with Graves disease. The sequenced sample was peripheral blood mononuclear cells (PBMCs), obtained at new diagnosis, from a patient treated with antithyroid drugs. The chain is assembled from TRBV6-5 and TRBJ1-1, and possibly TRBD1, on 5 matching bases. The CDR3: CASSSLLSTAPAITFF. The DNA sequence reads TGTGCCAGCAGTTCTCTATTATCGACAGCCCCGGCGATCACTTTCTTT.